This entry is about one TCR beta chain. Its antigen is unknown. The sample is drawn from a study of T cell responses to AZD1222 COVID-19 vaccine. The wider study: Both about-4-week and about-12-week second-dose recipients were combined. Notes on the study in general: Donors, mostly white British, included more females; clonal diversity was possibly underestimated. Researchers took repertoire samples only after the peak T cell response had come.

Repertoires were generated with immunoSEQ multiplex PCR, while TCRdb's copy carries only in-frame clones and drops some. Seen here are about 140,000 clones, around 89% observed once, and the top ten hold around 1.6%. The CDR3 is 14 residues long. Germline values: CDR1 MNHEY, CDR2 SVGAGI. V lost 6 bases to trimming and J lost 10 bases; unmatched junction nucleotides: 8. Sequenced here: peripheral blood, sampled on day 0 of AZD1222 vaccination. This rearrangement joins TRBV6-5 to TRBJ1-6; 8 bases map to TRBD1. The TCR was taken from an adult in good health. The CDR3: CASSRTGPGSPLHF. CDR3 coding DNA: TGTGCCAGCAGCCGGACAGGGCCGGGGTCACCCCTCCACTTT.